Each of the 27 T cell receptor beta chains below was sequenced from the same sample in a study of T cell clonality in common variable immunodeficiency. Only in-frame clones appear in the TCRdb table, and some are missing; sequencing was by immunoSEQ multiplex PCR. The table lists more than 45,000 clones, with no singletons. Specimen: peripheral blood mononuclear cells. The receptors originated from a person between 18 and 75 years old in good health.

Within the sample, this clone is medium-sized. Read data end 3 residues before the CDR3 end; the end is taken from the germline J gene. The chain uses TRBV6-2 or TRBV6-3 and TRBJ2-5; tentative D call: TRBD1 (6 bases). Trimming removed 5 bases at V and 4 bases at J, with 14 bases between. This CDR3 comprises 14 residues. Germline V gene sequence: CDR1 MNHEY, CDR2 SVGEGT. The CDR3 DNA, read in part, is TGTGCCAGCAGTCCCAGGGCAGGGGCAGAGACC. The encoded protein is CASSPRAGAET. The entire CDR3 sequence reads CASSPRAGAETQYF.

This clone was counted only a few times. The read ends 3 residues early relative to the CDR3; the germline J gene fills the gap. J is TRBJ1-6 and V is TRBV10-3; D may be TRBD1 (5 bases). Trimming took 6 bases from V and 9 from J, leaving 12 bases between them. The CDR3 loop spans 13 amino acids. Germline V lookup: CDR1 ENHRY, CDR2 SYGVKD. The CDR3 loop reads CAIRSGVGSPLHF. The part of the CDR3 DNA that was read is TGTGCCATCAGGTCGGGGGTTGGTTCACCC.

This clone was recorded a few times. A much larger clonotype is one base distant, so this may be a read error. The read terminates 3 residues ahead of where the CDR3 ends, so the germline J gene completes it. The chain couples TRBV2 to TRBJ2-3; maybe TRBD1 (5 bases). The CDR3 covers 15 residues. Germline CDR1 is SNHLY and CDR2 is FYNNEI. The sequenced part of the CDR3 DNA is TGTGCCAGCAGCGAGACAGTTATGTTGGATCAGCCG. Translation: CASSETVMLDQP. The full CDR3 protein is CASSETVMLDQPQYF.

This clone has a handful of counts. The read ends 3 residues early relative to the CDR3; the germline J gene fills the gap. The J gene is TRBJ1-2, the V gene TRBV19, with D possibly being TRBD1 (6 bases). Trimming took off 1 base at V and 4 bases at J, with 19 bases between the two ends. Germline CDR1 LNHDA, CDR2 SQIVND (reference sequence). The CDR3 spans 17 residues. This CDR3 reads CASSIVRWGQPVYGYTF. Incomplete CDR3 DNA: TGTGCCAGTAGTATAGTAAGATGGGGGCAACCCGTCTATGGC.

The sample holds many counts of this clone. The junction departs from the called germline gene at one end, perhaps through a read error. The sequence runs out 3 residues before the end of the CDR3; the remainder is reconstructed from the germline J gene. This chain connects TRBV6-2 or TRBV6-3 to TRBJ1-1; TRBD1 agrees at 7 bases. The CDR3 is made up of 14 amino acids. Germline values: CDR1 MNHEY, CDR2 SVGEGT. The part of the CDR3 DNA that was read is TGTGCCAGCAGACCGGACAGGTGGGAAACTGGA. Amino acid sequence: CASRPDRWETG. The full CDR3 protein is CASRPDRWETGAFF.

This clone was observed many times. Read data end 3 residues before the CDR3 end; the end is taken from the germline J gene. V and J are TRBV11-2 and TRBJ2-2; no firm D call. Trimming shortened V by 5 bases and J by 6 bases, and 10 bases separated the two germline ends. There are 13 residues in the CDR3. Germline V lookup: CDR1 SGHAT, CDR2 FQNNGV. The CDR3 reads CASSVLVAGELFF. CDR3 DNA, as far as it was read: TGTGCCAGCAGCGTACTGGTAGCCGGGGAG.

This clone has at least ten counts. The read comes to an end 3 residues before the CDR3 does, leaving the germline J gene to fill in the end. V is TRBV5-1 and J is TRBJ2-7; no firm D call. CDR1 SGHRS and CDR2 YFSETQ come from the germline V gene. The CDR3 has 14 amino acids. V lost 0 bases, J lost 6 bases, and 13 bases lay in between. This chain's CDR3 is CASSLGTNLPEQYF. CDR3 DNA, as far as it was read: TGCGCCAGCAGCTTGGGCACTAATCTCCCCGAG.

There are many counts of this clone. The read ends 3 residues early relative to the CDR3; the germline J gene fills the gap. The rearrangement joins TRBV15 to TRBJ1-2; 7 positions match TRBD1. The CDR3 is 17 amino acids. V was pared by 0 bases and J by 6 bases, with 13 bases of the junction left unmatched. In germline, CDR1 is LNHNV, CDR2 YYDKDF (reference sequence). CDR3 DNA, as far as it was read: TGTGCCACCAGCAGAGATCTAGGGTCGACAGGGACGGATGGC. This encodes CATSRDLGSTGTDG. From start to end, the CDR3 is CATSRDLGSTGTDGYTF.

Ten or more counts support this clone. The read ends 3 residues before the CDR3 terminus; that terminus is restored from the germline J gene. The chain has TRBV5-1 and TRBJ1-1; TRBD1 aligns across 7 bases. Germline assignment: CDR1 SGHRS and CDR2 YFSETQ. After removal of 4 bases from V and 1 base from J, the junction contained 4 bases not matched to a gene. CDR3 size: 14 residues. CDR3: CASSLQGGNTEAFF. Incomplete CDR3 DNA: TGCGCCAGCAGCCTGCAGGGGGGGAACACTGAA.

This clone was observed at least ten times. The read ends 3 residues shy of where the CDR3 ends; the end is completed using the germline J gene. The rearrangement joins TRBV20-1 to TRBJ2-5; D ambiguous. The CDR3 is 13 amino acids. Trimming cost V 5 bases and J 4 bases, with 14 bases left between them. Looked up from germline, CDR1 is DFQATT and CDR2 is SNEGSKA (reference sequence). The CDR3 sequence is CSAPEAGLETQYF. The CDR3 DNA, read in part, is TGCAGTGCTCCTGAAGCCGGGTTAGAGACC.

Ten or more counts support this clone. With the read ending 3 residues before the CDR3 end, the germline J gene is used to fill in that end. The chain couples TRBV20-1 to TRBJ2-7; D uncertain. Germline V gives CDR1 DFQATT, CDR2 SNEGSKA (reference sequence). This CDR3 is 16 amino acids long. V dropped 3 bases and J dropped 2 bases, with 20 bases sitting between them. Incomplete CDR3 DNA: TGCAGTGCTAGTATCCCTCTCCGACTCACCACCTACGAG. This translates into CSASIPLRLTTYE. The complete CDR3 protein is CSASIPLRLTTYEQYF.

This clone was seen many times. Sequencing ends 3 residues short of the CDR3 end; the germline J gene provides the rest. The chain combines TRBV20-1 with TRBJ2-2; 8 bases agree with TRBD2. From germline, CDR1 is DFQATT and CDR2 SNEGSKA (reference sequence). V gave up 0 bases and J gave up 0 bases; unmatched junction bases: 3. The CDR3 is made up of 16 amino acids. CDR3 sequence: CSARDRRGANTGELFF. The part of the CDR3 DNA that was read is TGCAGTGCTAGAGATAGGCGGGGGGCGAACACCGGGGAG.

The sample holds many counts of this clone. The CDR3 extends 3 residues past the end of the read, so its final part is completed from the germline J gene. This chain connects TRBV30 to TRBJ1-5, with TRBD1 matching 9 bases. V lost 1 base and J lost 5; bases outside the gene matches: 6. CDR3 length: 15 amino acids. Germline CDR1 reads GTSNPN; CDR2 reads SVGIG (reference sequence). CDR3 protein: CAWSGDRERDQPQHF. The sequenced CDR3 bases are TGTGCCTGGAGTGGGGACAGGGAGAGGGATCAGCCC.

Note on this clone: The read terminates 3 residues ahead of where the CDR3 ends, so the germline J gene completes it. The chain combines TRBV18 with TRBJ2-4; 11 bases map to TRBD1. The CDR3 runs to 16 residues. The germline gives CDR1 KGHSH, CDR2 LQKENI. CDR3 DNA (partial): TGTGCCAGCTCCCAATATGGGACAGGGGGAGACTATGGT. Residues: CASSQYGTGGDYG. The CDR3 in full is CASSQYGTGGDYGQYF.

There are many counts of this clone. The read halts 3 residues ahead of the CDR3 end, with the missing end drawn from the germline J gene. The chain carries TRBV18 and TRBJ2-7, with 9 bases lining up with TRBD1. Trimming cost V 5 bases and J 1 base; bases outside gene matches: 12. The germline V gene encodes CDR1 KGHSH and CDR2 LQKENI. There are 17 residues in the CDR3. The CDR3 loop reads CASSYGLQDRGSYEQYF. The sequenced part of the CDR3 DNA is TGTGCCAGCTCATACGGCCTCCAGGACAGGGGATCCTACGAG.

Worth noting for this clone: The CDR3 goes on 3 residues after the read ends, and that part is filled in from the germline J gene. The chain couples TRBV7-8 to TRBJ2-1, with a possible D match to TRBD1 (6 bases). The V and J ends lost 5 bases and 6 bases respectively, with 23 bases between them. Germline V lookup: CDR1 SGHVS, CDR2 FQNEAQ. This CDR3 contains 17 residues. The CDR3 bases that were read are TGTGCCAGCAGCAAGAATCCCCACAGGGATAGAGCCAATGAG. It translates to CASSKNPHRDRANE. The entire CDR3 protein is CASSKNPHRDRANEQFF.

This clone was picked up many times. The missing CDR3 end, 3 residues past where the read stops, is filled in from the germline J gene. The chain has TRBV6-1 and TRBJ2-1; 12 positions agree with TRBD2. Germline V CDR1 and CDR2: MNHNS, SASEGT. Trimming took 2 bases from V and 4 from J; bases not matched to a gene: 12. The CDR3 runs 19 residues. CDR3 residues: CASSEITSGGPKKYNEQFF. The DNA read from the CDR3 is TGTGCCAGCAGTGAAATAACTAGCGGGGGGCCAAAGAAGTACAATGAG.

Worth noting for this clone: The read comes to an end 3 residues before the CDR3 does, leaving the germline J gene to fill in the end. This chain connects TRBV10-2 to TRBJ1-2; unclear D gene. Germline V CDR1 and CDR2: WSHSY, SAAADI. The CDR3 runs to 15 residues. V lost 6 bases and J lost 5, with 19 bases in between. The DNA read from the CDR3 is TGCGCCAGCAGACCCGGCGGCAGGCCGGGGTATGGC. Translating gives CASRPGGRPGYG. From start to end, the CDR3 is CASRPGGRPGYGYTF.

There are many counts of this clone. The read gets to within 3 residues of the CDR3 end, and the germline J gene fills in the rest. This chain uses TRBV2 with TRBJ2-3; 8 bases agree with TRBD2. Per germline, CDR1 SNHLY and CDR2 FYNNEI. J lost 0 bases, V lost 10 bases, and 12 bases had no gene match. The CDR3 runs to 16 residues. The CDR3 sequence: CATLVKTSVSTDTQYF. The covered CDR3 bases are TGTGCCACCTTAGTAAAGACTAGCGTTAGCACAGATACG.

In its sample, this clone was seen many times. The read falls 3 residues short of the CDR3 end, and the missing part is taken from the germline J gene. This chain links TRBV7-8 with TRBJ2-7, with D possibly being TRBD1 (5 bases). This CDR3 is 15 amino acids long. Deletions cut 0 bases from V and 4 bases from J, with 13 bases between. Germline CDR1 reads SGHVS; CDR2 reads FQNEAQ. CDR3 bases read: TGTGCCAGCAGCTTAGCAGGGGCGAATCGATACGAG. Translated, it gives CASSLAGANRYE. The whole CDR3 reads CASSLAGANRYEQYF.

Of note for this clone: The read is 3 residues too short to cover the CDR3 end, so that end is filled in from the germline J gene. V usage is TRBV19 and J usage is TRBJ2-3, with 8 bases aligning to TRBD1. The CDR3 contains 14 residues. The germline V gene encodes CDR1 LNHDA and CDR2 SQIVND (reference sequence). Incomplete CDR3 DNA: TGTGCCAGTAGCCCCGGACAGGGTTGGGAGACG. Amino acids: CASSPGQGWET. The CDR3 in its entirety is CASSPGQGWETQYF.

At least ten counts were recorded for this clone. The sequence runs out 3 residues before the end of the CDR3; the remainder is reconstructed from the germline J gene. The chain employs TRBV29-1 and TRBJ2-4; TRBD1 might be the D (6 bases). The CDR3 is made up of 12 amino acids. CDR1 and CDR2 from the germline V gene are SQVTM and ANQGSEA. CDR3 DNA (partial): TGCAGCGTTGGTGTCGGGACATATGGT. This sequence encodes CSVGVGTYG. From start to end, the CDR3 is CSVGVGTYGQYF.

A few counts support this clone. The read ends 3 residues shy of where the CDR3 ends; the end is completed using the germline J gene. This rearrangement joins TRBV7-2 to TRBJ1-2; possibly TRBD1 for D (6 bases). The CDR3 contains 15 residues. Per the germline V gene, CDR1 is SGHTA and CDR2 is FQGNSA. The CDR3 loop is CASSYTGSSYNDYTF. CDR3 DNA (partial): TGTGCCAGCAGCTATACAGGGAGCTCCTACAATGAC. Together with reference TRBV7-2 and TRBJ1-2, the CDR3 gives the full variable domain: GAGVSQSPSNKVTEKGKDVELRCDPISGHTALYWYRQSLGQGLEFLIYFQGNSAPDKSGLPSDRFSAERTGGSVSTLTIQRTQQEDSAVYLCASSYTGSSYNDYTFGSGTRLTVV.

This clone was recorded many times. The missing CDR3 end, 3 residues past where the read stops, is filled in from the germline J gene. This chain joins TRBV9 and TRBJ2-1; 10 positions match TRBD1. This CDR3 is built from 15 residues. Looked up from germline, CDR1 is SGDLS and CDR2 is YYNGEE. V shed 3 bases, J shed 3 bases, and the junction held 3 bases outside the gene matches. CDR3 DNA, as far as it was read: TGTGCCAGCAGCGGACAGGGGGCCAACTACAATGAG. Translating gives CASSGQGANYNE. In full, the CDR3 reads CASSGQGANYNEQFF.

This clone was seen many times. CDR3 in amino acids: CASSFSTGVSEQYF. CDR3 DNA, as far as it was read: TGTGCCAGCAGTTTTTCGACAGGGGTATCCGAG. The chain links TRBV12-3 or TRBV12-4 to TRBJ2-7; TRBD1 matches at 8 bases. The CDR3 end lies 3 residues beyond the end of the read and is filled in from the germline J gene. The CDR3 spans 14 residues. J was trimmed by 6 bases and V by 3 bases; bases with no gene match: 7.

This clone has just a few counts. The observed sequence ends 3 residues before the CDR3 terminus, with the missing tail filled in from the germline J gene. The chain uses TRBV6-2 or TRBV6-3 and TRBJ1-2, with D unresolved. Germline V gives CDR1 MNHEY, CDR2 SVGEGT. The CDR3 covers 11 residues. The part of the CDR3 DNA that was read is TGTGCCAGCAGTTACTACTACGAC. This sequence encodes CASSYYYD. The whole CDR3 is CASSYYYDYTF.

This clone was seen at least ten times. The read ends 3 residues shy of where the CDR3 ends; the end is completed using the germline J gene. This chain links TRBV30 with TRBJ1-2, with D maybe TRBD1 (5 bases). The CDR3 is made up of 14 amino acids. Germline values: CDR1 GTSNPN, CDR2 SVGIG (reference sequence). CDR3 residues: CAWSSDSTLRGYTF. The DNA read from the CDR3 is TGTGCCTGGAGTTCTGACAGCACCCTTAGGGGC.